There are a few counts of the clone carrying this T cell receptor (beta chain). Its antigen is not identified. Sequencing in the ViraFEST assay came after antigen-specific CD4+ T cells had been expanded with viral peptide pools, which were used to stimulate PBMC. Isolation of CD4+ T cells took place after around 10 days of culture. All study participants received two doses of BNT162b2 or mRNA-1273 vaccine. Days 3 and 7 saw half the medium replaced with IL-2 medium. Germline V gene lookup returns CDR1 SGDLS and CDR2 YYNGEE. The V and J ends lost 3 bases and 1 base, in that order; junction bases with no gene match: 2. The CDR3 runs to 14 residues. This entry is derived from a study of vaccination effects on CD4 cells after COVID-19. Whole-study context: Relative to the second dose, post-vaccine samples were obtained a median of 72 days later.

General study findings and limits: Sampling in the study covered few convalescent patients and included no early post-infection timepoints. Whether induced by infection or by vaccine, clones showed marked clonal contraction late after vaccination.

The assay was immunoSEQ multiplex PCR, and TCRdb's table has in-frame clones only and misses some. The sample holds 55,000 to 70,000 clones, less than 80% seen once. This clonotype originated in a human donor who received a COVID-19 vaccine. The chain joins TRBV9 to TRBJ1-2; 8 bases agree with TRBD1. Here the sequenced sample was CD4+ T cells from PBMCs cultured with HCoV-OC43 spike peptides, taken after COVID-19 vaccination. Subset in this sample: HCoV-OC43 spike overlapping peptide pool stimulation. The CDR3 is CASSAGGGNYGYTF. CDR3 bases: TGTGCCAGCAGCGCAGGGGGCGGTAACTATGGCTACACCTTC.